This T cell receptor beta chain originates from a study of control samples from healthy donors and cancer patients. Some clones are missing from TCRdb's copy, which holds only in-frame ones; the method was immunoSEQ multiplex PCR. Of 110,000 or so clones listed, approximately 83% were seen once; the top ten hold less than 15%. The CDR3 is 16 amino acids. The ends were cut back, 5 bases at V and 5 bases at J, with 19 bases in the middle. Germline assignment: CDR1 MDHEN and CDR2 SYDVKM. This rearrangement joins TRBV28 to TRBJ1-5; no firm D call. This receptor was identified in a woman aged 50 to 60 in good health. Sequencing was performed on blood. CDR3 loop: CASSPRFAVRDQPQHF. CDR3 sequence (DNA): TGTGCCAGCAGTCCCAGGTTCGCAGTTCGCGATCAGCCCCAGCATTTT.